The following is a T cell receptor beta chain sequence with its context. The treatment here: some 19 received Ad26.COV2.S at low or high dose, single or two shots; several received placebo; per-sample allocation not given. Following the first vaccine or placebo injection, samples were taken on day 63. This sample was included in a study of Ad26.COV2.S vaccination and SARS-CoV-2 variants. Libraries were prepared by immunoSEQ multiplex PCR; TCRdb keeps only in-frame clonotypes and omits some of them. The repertoire holds around 420,000 clones, with 70% to 90% as singletons. The sequences come from peripheral blood, collected in a trial of Ad26.COV2.S vaccine versus placebo. The sequence was collected from a person between 18 and 65 years old who received the Ad26.COV2.S COVID-19 vaccine or a placebo.

The CDR3 nucleotides read TGTGCCAGCAGCTTTGAACCTGCCCAAGAGACCCAGTACTTC. Its protein product is CASSFEPAQETQYF. The chain recombines TRBV11-1 with TRBJ2-5; D is ambiguous. This CDR3 spans 14 amino acids. The V and J ends lost 3 bases and 1 base respectively, with 9 bases between them. CDR1 and CDR2 from the germline V gene are SGHAT and FQDESV (reference sequence).